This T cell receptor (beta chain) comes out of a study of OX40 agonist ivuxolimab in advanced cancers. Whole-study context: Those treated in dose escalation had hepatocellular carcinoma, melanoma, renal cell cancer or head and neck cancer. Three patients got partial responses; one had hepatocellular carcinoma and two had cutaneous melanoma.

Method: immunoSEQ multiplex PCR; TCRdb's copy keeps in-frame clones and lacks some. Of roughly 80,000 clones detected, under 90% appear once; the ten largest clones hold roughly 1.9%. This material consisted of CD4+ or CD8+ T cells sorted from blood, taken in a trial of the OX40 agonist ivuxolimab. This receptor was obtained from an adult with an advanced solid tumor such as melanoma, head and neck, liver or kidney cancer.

CDR3 coding DNA: TGTGCCAGCAGCACGACAGGGGGCGAGACCCAGTACTTC. It translates to CASSTTGGETQYF. This sequence joins TRBV5-4 and TRBJ2-5, with 10 bases fitting TRBD1. The ends lost 4 bases at V and 5 bases at J; junction bases unmatched: 2. Germline V gene sequence: CDR1 SGHNT, CDR2 YYREEE (reference sequence). This CDR3 region has 13 residues. The whole variable domain, remainder taken from reference TRBV5-4 and TRBJ2-5, is ETGVTQSPTHLIKTRGQQVTLRCSSQSGHNTVSWYQQALGQGPQFIFQYYREEENGRGNFPPRFSGLQFPNYSSELNVNALELDDSALYLCASSTTGGETQYFGPGTRLLVL.